These 5 T cell receptor beta chains were all obtained from the same sample, sequenced in a study of T cell responses to AZD1222 COVID-19 vaccine. Sequenced by immunoSEQ multiplex PCR; TCRdb stores in-frame clones only, minus some. The table has about 140,000 clones, about 92% seen once. The starting material was peripheral blood, obtained on day 0 of AZD1222 vaccination. Receptors were obtained from an adult in good health.

The chain recombines TRBV12-5 with TRBJ2-7; D gene ambiguous. V gave up 4 bases and J gave up 3 bases, with 4 bases separating them. The CDR3 runs 11 residues. In germline, CDR1 is LGHNT, CDR2 FRNRAP. The CDR3 loop is CASGSGYEQYF. CDR3 nucleotide sequence: TGTGCTAGTGGTTCCGGCTACGAGCAGTACTTC.

This chain uses TRBV30 with TRBJ1-2; possible D gene TRBD1, 5 bases. Germline V CDR1 and CDR2: GTSNPN, SVGIG (reference sequence). V gave up 6 bases and J gave up 2 bases, with 16 bases separating them. The CDR3 is made up of 14 amino acids. Written as DNA, the CDR3 is TGTGCCTGCCATTTCGGGACGGGAAACTATGGCTACACCTTC. Its translation is CACHFGTGNYGYTF.

As concerns this clone: This sample also contains other DNA sequences that code for the same CDR3. The V call is TRBV9, the J call TRBJ1-4; D uncertain. V was clipped by 0 bases and J by 0 bases, with 3 bases between them. The CDR3 sequence is 14 residues long. Germline values: CDR1 SGDLS, CDR2 YYNGEE. The CDR3 coding sequence is TGTGCCAGCAGCGTAGGAGCAACTAATGAAAAACTGTTTTTT. As protein: CASSVGATNEKLFF.

The count of this clone is one. V and J are TRBV4-1 and TRBJ1-2; D is possibly TRBD1 (6 bases). Looked up from germline, CDR1 is MGHRA and CDR2 is YSYEKL. Trimming cost V 0 bases and J 6 bases, with 11 bases left between them. This CDR3 is 14 amino acids long. The CDR3 DNA is TGCGCCAGCAGCCAAGAGTGGCAGGGGAATGGCTACACCTTC. This sequence encodes CASSQEWQGNGYTF.

The CDR3 sequence is CASSLTGTSSPGPPYEQYF. The CDR3 DNA follows: TGTGCCAGCAGCTTAACGGGGACTAGCTCCCCAGGGCCCCCCTACGAGCAGTACTTC. The chain combines TRBV7-3 with TRBJ2-7; 9 bases fit TRBD2. This CDR3 is 19 amino acids long. Germline-derived CDR1 and CDR2 are SGHTA and FQGTGA. V shed 0 bases, J shed 2 bases, and the junction held 14 bases outside the gene matches.